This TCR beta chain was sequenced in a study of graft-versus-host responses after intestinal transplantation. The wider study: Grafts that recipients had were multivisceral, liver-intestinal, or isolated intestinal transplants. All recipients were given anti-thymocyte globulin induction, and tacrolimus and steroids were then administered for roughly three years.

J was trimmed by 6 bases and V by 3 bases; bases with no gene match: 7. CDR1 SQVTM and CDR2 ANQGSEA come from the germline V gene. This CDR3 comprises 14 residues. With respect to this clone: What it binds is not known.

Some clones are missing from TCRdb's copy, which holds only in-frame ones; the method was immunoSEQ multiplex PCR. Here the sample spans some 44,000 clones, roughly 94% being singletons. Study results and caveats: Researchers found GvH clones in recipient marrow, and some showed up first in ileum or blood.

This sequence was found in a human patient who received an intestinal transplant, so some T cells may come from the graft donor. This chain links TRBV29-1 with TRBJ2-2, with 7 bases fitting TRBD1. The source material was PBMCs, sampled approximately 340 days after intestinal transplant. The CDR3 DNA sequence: TGCAGCGTTGATCGGCAGGGGGTGCCCGGGGAGCTGTTTTTT. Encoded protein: CSVDRQGVPGELFF.